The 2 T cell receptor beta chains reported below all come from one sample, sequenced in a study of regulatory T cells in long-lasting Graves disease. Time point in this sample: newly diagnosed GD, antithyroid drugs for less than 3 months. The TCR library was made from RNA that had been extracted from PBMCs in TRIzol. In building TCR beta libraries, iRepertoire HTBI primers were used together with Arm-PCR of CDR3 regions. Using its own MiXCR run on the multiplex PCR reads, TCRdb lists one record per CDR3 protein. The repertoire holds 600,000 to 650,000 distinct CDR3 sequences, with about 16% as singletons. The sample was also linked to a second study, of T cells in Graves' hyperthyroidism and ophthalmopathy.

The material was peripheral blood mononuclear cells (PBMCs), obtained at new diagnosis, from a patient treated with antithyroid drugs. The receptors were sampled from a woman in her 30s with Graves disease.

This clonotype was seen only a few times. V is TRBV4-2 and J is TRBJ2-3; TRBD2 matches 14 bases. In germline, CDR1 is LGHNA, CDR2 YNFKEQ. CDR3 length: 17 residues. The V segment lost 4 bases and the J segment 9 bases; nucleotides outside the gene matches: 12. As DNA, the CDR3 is TGTGCCAGCAGCCCCCGACTAGCGGGAGGGCCTTTTGGCACGCAGTATTTT. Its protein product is CASSPRLAGGPFGTQYF.

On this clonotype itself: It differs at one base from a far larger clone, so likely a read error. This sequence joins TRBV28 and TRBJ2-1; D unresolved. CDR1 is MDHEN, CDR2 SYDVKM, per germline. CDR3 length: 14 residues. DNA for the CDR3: TGTGCCAGCAGGACCGCCACGTACCAAGAGACCCGGTACTTC. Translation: CASRTATYQETRYF.